This TCR beta chain was documented in a study of cytomegalovirus exposure and HLA in healthy donors. The protocol was immunoSEQ multiplex PCR, while the TCRdb copy is restricted to in-frame clones and leaves out a portion. Among roughly 240,000 clones, 85% to 90% were seen once, and the ten largest hold 2.6%. This CDR3 spans 15 amino acids. Germline values: CDR1 MNHNS, CDR2 SASEGT. The V gene lost 2 bases and the J gene lost 5 bases, with 13 bases spanning the gap. The donors were members of the roughly 120-subject validation cohort (separate from the roughly 670-subject first cohort). The clonotype comes from a man between 18 and 29 years old in good health and CMV-seronegative. This chain uses TRBV6-1 with TRBJ2-4, with D possibly matching TRBD2 (7 bases). Sequencing was performed on PBMCs. CDR3 loop: CASSEWGGRENIQYF. The CDR3 DNA is TGTGCCAGCAGTGAATGGGGGGGCCGGGAAAACATTCAGTACTTC.